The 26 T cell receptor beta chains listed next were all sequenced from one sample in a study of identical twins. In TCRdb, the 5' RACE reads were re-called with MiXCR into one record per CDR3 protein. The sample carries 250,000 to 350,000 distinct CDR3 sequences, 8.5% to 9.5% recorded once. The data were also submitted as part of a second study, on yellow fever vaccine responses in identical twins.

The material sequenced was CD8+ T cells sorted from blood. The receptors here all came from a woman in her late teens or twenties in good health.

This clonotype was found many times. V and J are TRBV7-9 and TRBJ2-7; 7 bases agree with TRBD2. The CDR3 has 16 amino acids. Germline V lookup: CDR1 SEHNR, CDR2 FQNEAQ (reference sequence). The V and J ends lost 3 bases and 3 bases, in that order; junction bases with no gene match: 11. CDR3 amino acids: CASSLNSLAAHYEQYF. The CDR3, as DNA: TGTGCCAGCAGCTTGAATAGTCTAGCGGCCCACTACGAGCAGTACTTC.

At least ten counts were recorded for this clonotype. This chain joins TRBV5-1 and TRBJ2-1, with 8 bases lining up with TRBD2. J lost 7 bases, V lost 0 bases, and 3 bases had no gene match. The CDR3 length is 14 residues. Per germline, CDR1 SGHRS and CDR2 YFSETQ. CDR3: CASSLGGLGNEQFF. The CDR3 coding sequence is TGCGCCAGCAGCTTGGGGGGACTAGGTAATGAGCAGTTCTTC.

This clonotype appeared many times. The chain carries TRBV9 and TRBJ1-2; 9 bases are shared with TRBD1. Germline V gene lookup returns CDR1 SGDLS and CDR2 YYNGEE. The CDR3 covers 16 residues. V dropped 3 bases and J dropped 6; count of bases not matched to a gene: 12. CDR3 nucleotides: TGTGCCAGCAGCGACAACAGGGGGCCGGTCTCCCATGGCTACACCTTC. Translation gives CASSDNRGPVSHGYTF.

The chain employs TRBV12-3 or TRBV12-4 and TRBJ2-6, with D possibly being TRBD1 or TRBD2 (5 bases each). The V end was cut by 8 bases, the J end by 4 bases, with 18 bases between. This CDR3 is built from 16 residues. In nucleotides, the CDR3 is TGTGCCAGCTGGGGACCTTCGATGGAAGGGGCCAACGTCCTGACTTTC. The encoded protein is CASWGPSMEGANVLTF.

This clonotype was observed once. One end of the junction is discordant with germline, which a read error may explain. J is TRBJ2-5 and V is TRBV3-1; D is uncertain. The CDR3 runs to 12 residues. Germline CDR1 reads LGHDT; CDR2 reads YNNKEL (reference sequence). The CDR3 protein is CASSQGQENQYF. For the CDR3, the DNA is TGTGCCAGCAGCCAGGGCCAAGAGAACCAGTACTTC.

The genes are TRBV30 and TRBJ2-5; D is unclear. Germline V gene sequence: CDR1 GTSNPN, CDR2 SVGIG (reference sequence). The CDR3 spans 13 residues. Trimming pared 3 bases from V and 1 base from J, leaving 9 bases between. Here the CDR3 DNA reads TGTGCCTGGAGCCGAGACATCCAAGAGACCCAGTACTTC. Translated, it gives CAWSRDIQETQYF.

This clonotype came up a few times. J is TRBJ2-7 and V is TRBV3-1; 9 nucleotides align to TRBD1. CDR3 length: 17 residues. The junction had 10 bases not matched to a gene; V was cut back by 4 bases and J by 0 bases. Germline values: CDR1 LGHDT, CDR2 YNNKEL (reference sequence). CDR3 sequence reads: CASSLTHRGQSSYEQYF. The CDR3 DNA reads TGTGCCAGCAGCCTTACCCACAGGGGGCAGAGCTCCTACGAGCAGTACTTC.

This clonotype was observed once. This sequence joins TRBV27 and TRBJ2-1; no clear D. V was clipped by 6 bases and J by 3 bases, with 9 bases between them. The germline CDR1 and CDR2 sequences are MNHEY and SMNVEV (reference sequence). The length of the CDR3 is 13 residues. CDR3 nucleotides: TGTGCCAGCAGCTACTACAGCTACAATGAGCAGTTCTTC. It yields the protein CASSYYSYNEQFF.

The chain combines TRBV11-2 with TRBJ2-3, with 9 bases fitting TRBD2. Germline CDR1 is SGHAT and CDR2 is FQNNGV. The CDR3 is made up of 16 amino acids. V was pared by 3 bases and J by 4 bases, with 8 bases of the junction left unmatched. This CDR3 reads CASSFNFGGRADTQYF. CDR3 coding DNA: TGTGCCAGCAGCTTTAATTTTGGCGGGAGGGCAGATACGCAGTATTTT.

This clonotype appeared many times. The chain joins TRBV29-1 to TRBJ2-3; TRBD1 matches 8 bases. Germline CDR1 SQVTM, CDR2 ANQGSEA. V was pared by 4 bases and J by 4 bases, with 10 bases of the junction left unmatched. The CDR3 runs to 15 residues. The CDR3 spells CSVVRGTGFPDTQYF. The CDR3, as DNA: TGCAGCGTTGTCAGGGGGACAGGCTTCCCAGATACGCAGTATTTT.

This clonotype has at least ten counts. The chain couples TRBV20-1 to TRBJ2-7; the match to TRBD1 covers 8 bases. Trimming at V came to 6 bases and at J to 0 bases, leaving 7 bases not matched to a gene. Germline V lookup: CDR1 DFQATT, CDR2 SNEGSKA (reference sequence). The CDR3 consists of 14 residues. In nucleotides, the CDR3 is TGCAGTGCCCGATCCGGGACAGGCTCCTACGAGCAGTACTTC. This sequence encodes CSARSGTGSYEQYF.

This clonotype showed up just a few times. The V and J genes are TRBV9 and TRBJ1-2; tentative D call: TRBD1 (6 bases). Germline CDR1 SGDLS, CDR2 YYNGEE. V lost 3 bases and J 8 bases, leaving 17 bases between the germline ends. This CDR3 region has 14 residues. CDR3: CASSAGWGRDGYTF. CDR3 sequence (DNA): TGTGCCAGCAGCGCGGGGTGGGGGCGAGACGGCTACACCTTC.

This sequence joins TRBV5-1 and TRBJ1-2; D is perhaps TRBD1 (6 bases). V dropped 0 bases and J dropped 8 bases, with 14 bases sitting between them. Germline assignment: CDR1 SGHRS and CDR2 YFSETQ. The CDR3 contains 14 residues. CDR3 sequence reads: CASSLAVAGVGYTF. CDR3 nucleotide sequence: TGCGCCAGCAGCTTGGCTGTGGCAGGGGTAGGCTACACCTTC.

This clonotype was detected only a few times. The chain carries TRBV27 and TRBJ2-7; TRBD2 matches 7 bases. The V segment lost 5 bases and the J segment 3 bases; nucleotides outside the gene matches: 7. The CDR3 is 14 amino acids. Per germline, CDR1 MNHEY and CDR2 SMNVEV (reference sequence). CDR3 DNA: TGTGCCAGCAGTCCGTTGACTAGCCTCTACGAGCAGTACTTC. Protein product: CASSPLTSLYEQYF.

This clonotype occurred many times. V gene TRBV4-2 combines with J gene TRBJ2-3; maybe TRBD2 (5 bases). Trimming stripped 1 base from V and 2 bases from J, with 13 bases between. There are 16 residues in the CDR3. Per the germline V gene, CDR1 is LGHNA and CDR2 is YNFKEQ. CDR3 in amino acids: CASSQGEVGDTDTQYF. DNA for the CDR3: TGTGCCAGCAGCCAAGGAGAAGTGGGAGACACAGATACGCAGTATTTT.

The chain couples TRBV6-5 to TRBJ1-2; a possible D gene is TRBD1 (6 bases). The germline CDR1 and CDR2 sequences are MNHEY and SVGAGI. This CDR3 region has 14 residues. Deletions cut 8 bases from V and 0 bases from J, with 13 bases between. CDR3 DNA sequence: TGTGCCAGCGGTTGCAGGGGAGCTAACTATGGCTACACCTTC. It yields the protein CASGCRGANYGYTF.

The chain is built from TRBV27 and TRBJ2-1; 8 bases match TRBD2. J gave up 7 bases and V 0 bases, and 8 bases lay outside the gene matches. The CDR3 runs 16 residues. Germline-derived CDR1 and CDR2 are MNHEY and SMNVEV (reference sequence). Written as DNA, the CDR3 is TGTGCCAGCAGTTTATCCCTGCGGGGGGCCGGAAATGAGCAGTTCTTC. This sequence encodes CASSLSLRGAGNEQFF.

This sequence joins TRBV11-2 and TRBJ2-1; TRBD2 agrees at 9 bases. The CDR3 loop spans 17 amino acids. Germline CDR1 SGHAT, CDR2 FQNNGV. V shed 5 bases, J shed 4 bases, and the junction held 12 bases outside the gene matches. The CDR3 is CASSPPPSGGLYNEQFF. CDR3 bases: TGTGCCAGCAGCCCCCCGCCCAGCGGGGGGCTTTACAATGAGCAGTTCTTC.

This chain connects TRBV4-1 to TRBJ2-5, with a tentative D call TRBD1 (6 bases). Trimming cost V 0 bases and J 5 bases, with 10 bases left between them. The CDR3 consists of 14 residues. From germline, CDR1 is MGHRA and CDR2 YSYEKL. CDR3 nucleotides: TGCGCCAGCAGCCAAGAGGGGGCCGGGGAGACCCAGTACTTC. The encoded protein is CASSQEGAGETQYF.

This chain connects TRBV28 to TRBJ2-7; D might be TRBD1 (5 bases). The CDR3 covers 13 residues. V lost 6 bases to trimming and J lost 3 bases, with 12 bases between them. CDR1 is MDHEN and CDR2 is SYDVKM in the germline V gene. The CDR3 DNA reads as TGTGCCAGCAGGCCTATTGACAGCTACGAGCAGTACTTC. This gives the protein CASRPIDSYEQYF.

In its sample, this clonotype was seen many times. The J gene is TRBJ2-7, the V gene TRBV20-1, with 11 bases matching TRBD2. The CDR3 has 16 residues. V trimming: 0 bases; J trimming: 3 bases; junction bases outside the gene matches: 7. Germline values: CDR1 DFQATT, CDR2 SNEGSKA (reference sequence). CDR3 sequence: CSARDPSTSGDYEQYF. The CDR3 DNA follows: TGCAGTGCTAGAGACCCCTCGACTAGCGGGGACTACGAGCAGTACTTC.

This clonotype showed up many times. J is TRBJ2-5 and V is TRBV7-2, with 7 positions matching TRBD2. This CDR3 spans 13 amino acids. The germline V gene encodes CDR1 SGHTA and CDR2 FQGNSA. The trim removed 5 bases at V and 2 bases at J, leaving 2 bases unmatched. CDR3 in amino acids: CASSGGVQETQYF. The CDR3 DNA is TGTGCCAGCAGCGGGGGGGTTCAAGAGACCCAGTACTTC.

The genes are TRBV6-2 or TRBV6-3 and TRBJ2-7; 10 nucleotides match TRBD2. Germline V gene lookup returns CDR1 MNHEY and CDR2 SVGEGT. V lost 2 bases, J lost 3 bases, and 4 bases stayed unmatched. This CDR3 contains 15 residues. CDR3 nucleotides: TGTGCCAGCAGTTACGAGCGGGAGGGCCGCTACGAGCAGTACTTC. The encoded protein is CASSYEREGRYEQYF.

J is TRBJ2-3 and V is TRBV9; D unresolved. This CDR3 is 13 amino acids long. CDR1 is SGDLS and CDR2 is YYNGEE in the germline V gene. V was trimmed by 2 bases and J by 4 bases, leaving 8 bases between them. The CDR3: CASSVLRADTQYF. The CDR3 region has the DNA TGTGCCAGCAGCGTCCTCCGTGCAGATACGCAGTATTTT.

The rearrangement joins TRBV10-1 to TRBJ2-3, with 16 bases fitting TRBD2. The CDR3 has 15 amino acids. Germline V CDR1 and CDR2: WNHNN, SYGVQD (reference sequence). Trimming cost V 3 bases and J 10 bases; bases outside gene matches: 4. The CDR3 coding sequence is TGCGCCAGCAGTGACTCGGGACTAGCGGGAGGGCCGCAGTATTTT. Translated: CASSDSGLAGGPQYF.

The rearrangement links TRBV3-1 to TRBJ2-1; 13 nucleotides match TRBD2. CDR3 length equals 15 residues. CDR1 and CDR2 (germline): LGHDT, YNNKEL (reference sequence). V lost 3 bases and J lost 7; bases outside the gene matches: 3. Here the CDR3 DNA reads TGTGCCAGCAGCCAGGGACTAGCGGGATTGAATGAGCAGTTCTTC. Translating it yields CASSQGLAGLNEQFF.